The next 29 T cell receptor beta chains were all read from a single sample in a study of CD8 T cells in Susac syndrome. Random hexamers were used to reverse transcribe roughly 0.45 to 1 ug of RNA. TCRdb ran MiXCR on the immunoSEQ multiplex PCR reads and lists one entry per CDR3 protein. Of 150,000 to 200,000 distinct CDR3 sequences listed, 92% were seen once; the top ten hold 0.08%. Sequencing was performed on CD4+ T cells from PBMCs. These receptors were taken from a human donor in good health.

The CDR3: CASSLTSERGQPQHF. The CDR3 DNA is TGTGCCAGCAGCTTAACGTCTGAGAGGGGTCAGCCCCAGCATTTT. The rearrangement joins TRBV7-3 to TRBJ1-5; D is perhaps TRBD1 (5 bases). This CDR3 spans 15 amino acids. Germline V CDR1 and CDR2: SGHTA, FQGTGA. V lost 0 bases and J 6 bases, leaving 12 bases between the germline ends.

CDR3 in DNA: TGCAGTGCTAGGGTGGGGGCAGGGGCAGATACGCAGTATTTT. Amino acids: CSARVGAGADTQYF. J is TRBJ2-3 and V is TRBV20-1; D is perhaps TRBD1 (6 bases). The CDR3 spans 14 residues. Trimming took 3 bases from V and 4 from J, leaving 14 bases between them. In germline, CDR1 is DFQATT, CDR2 SNEGSKA (reference sequence).

V is TRBV2 and J is TRBJ2-2; D gene unclear. Germline V gives CDR1 SNHLY, CDR2 FYNNEI. V was shortened by 4 bases and J by 4 bases, with 7 bases between the two germline ends. This CDR3 region has 13 residues. The CDR3 DNA is TGTGCCAGCAGTGTCTGGGTCACCGGGGAGCTGTTTTTT. Protein product: CASSVWVTGELFF.

This clonotype was counted between two and nine times. CDR3 in DNA: TGTGCCAGCAGCCCGGTCTACGAGCAGTACTTC. Translating it yields CASSPVYEQYF. The chain joins TRBV7-9 to TRBJ2-7; the D is unclear. V shed 5 bases and J shed 3 bases, with 5 bases lying between them. The V gene's germline CDR1 is SEHNR and CDR2 FQNEAQ (reference sequence). The CDR3 runs to 11 residues.

The chain combines TRBV2 with TRBJ2-5, with D possibly matching TRBD2 (6 bases). The CDR3 runs 12 residues. The V and J ends lost 4 bases and 5 bases respectively, with 8 bases between them. Germline values: CDR1 SNHLY, CDR2 FYNNEI. This CDR3 reads CASSAGRETQYF. The DNA of the CDR3 is TGTGCCAGCAGTGCAGGGAGGGAGACCCAGTACTTC.

The chain carries TRBV5-1 and TRBJ2-2; tentative D call: TRBD2 (6 bases). The CDR3 extends over 16 amino acids. Trimming removed 0 bases from V and 5 bases from J, with 14 bases in between. Germline lookup yields CDR1 SGHRS and CDR2 YFSETQ. Written as DNA, the CDR3 is TGCGCCAGCAGCTTGGGTGAATCAGGGAGGACCGGGGAGCTGTTTTTT. Amino acids: CASSLGESGRTGELFF. Looking up the rest from reference TRBV5-1 and TRBJ2-2 gives the full variable domain: KAGVTQTPRYLIKTRGQQVTLSCSPISGHRSVSWYQQTPGQGLQFLFEYFSETQRNKGNFPGRFSGRQFSNSRSEMNVSTLELGDSALYLCASSLGESGRTGELFFGEGSRLTVL.

The chain has TRBV19 and TRBJ1-1; 7 bases fit TRBD1. The CDR3 has 14 amino acids. V was pared by 7 bases and J by 3 bases, with 8 bases of the junction left unmatched. Germline assignment: CDR1 LNHDA and CDR2 SQIVND (reference sequence). CDR3 in DNA: TGTGCCAGTACCATCGCCAGGGGGTACACTGAAGCTTTCTTT. Amino acids: CASTIARGYTEAFF.

The V gene is TRBV7-3, the J gene TRBJ2-1; perhaps TRBD2 as D (6 bases). Germline V gene data show CDR1 as SGHTA and CDR2 as FQGTGA. The V end lost 1 base, the J end lost 8 bases, and 15 bases lay between the germline ends. The CDR3 spans 15 residues. The CDR3 is CASSLIGREYDEQFF. CDR3 in DNA: TGTGCCAGCAGCTTAATAGGACGGGAGTACGATGAGCAGTTCTTC.

The chain employs TRBV12-3 or TRBV12-4 and TRBJ1-2; D unresolved. Trimming took 3 bases from V and 8 from J, leaving 10 bases between them. The CDR3 extends over 12 amino acids. CDR3 coding DNA: TGTGCCAGCAGTTTTGGGAGAGCGGGCTACACCTTC. Protein sequence: CASSFGRAGYTF.

The chain has TRBV20-1 and TRBJ1-4, with D unresolved. The germline V gene has CDR1 DFQATT and CDR2 SNEGSKA (reference sequence). This CDR3 is built from 11 residues. V was pared by 7 bases and J by 4 bases, with 7 bases between. This chain's CDR3 is CSVLSNEKLFF. The CDR3 region has the DNA TGCAGTGTGCTGAGTAATGAAAAACTGTTTTTT.

This chain joins TRBV5-1 and TRBJ2-3; D not certain. CDR1 is SGHRS and CDR2 is YFSETQ in the germline V gene. This CDR3 comprises 18 residues. Trimming took off 3 bases at V and 1 base at J, with 21 bases between the two ends. The CDR3 reads CASSYGSAFPAGTDTQYF. The CDR3 DNA is TGCGCCAGCAGCTATGGGTCTGCCTTCCCGGCCGGCACAGATACGCAGTATTTT.

This sequence joins TRBV30 and TRBJ2-7, with TRBD1 as a possible D gene (6 bases). The CDR3 totals 11 residues. CDR1 is GTSNPN, CDR2 SVGIG, per germline (reference sequence). Trimming removed 4 bases at V and 10 bases at J, with 14 bases between. The CDR3 nucleotides are TGTGCCTGGACCCTGGGACACATCCAGTACTTC. Translation gives CAWTLGHIQYF.

The chain uses TRBV6-5 and TRBJ1-5, with no clear D. V was shortened by 6 bases and J by 1 base, with 13 bases between the two germline ends. This CDR3 spans 15 amino acids. CDR1 is MNHEY, CDR2 SVGAGI, per germline. CDR3 in DNA: TGTGCCAGCAGGAGACTGGGCCCCAGCAATCAGCCCCAGCATTTT. It translates to CASRRLGPSNQPQHF.

This clonotype has just a few counts. The chain combines TRBV6-1 with TRBJ2-3, with 7 positions matching TRBD2. This CDR3 spans 15 amino acids. The trim removed 3 bases at V and 2 bases at J, leaving 5 bases unmatched. Per germline, CDR1 MNHNS and CDR2 SASEGT. The CDR3 nucleotides are TGTGCCAGCAGTGAGGGGAGGGCAAACACAGATACGCAGTATTTT. As protein: CASSEGRANTDTQYF.

The chain couples TRBV5-4 to TRBJ2-1, with 9 positions matching TRBD2. V gave up 5 bases and J gave up 4 bases; unmatched junction bases: 7. Germline V gives CDR1 SGHNT, CDR2 YYREEE (reference sequence). The CDR3 is 15 amino acids. CDR3 sequence: CASRNQRGEYNEQFF. CDR3 DNA: TGTGCCAGCAGAAATCAGCGGGGGGAATACAATGAGCAGTTCTTC.

The rearrangement joins TRBV2 to TRBJ2-3; TRBD2 aligns across 9 bases. The CDR3 is made up of 13 amino acids. Germline CDR1 is SNHLY and CDR2 is FYNNEI. V dropped 6 bases and J dropped 3; count of bases not matched to a gene: 1. CDR3 bases: TGTGCCAGCAGCGGACTAGCGACAGATACGCAGTATTTT. Protein: CASSGLATDTQYF.

The sample holds many counts of this clonotype. The junction and the germline gene differ at one end; a read error may be behind it. The V call is TRBV5-1, the J call TRBJ2-5; D is ambiguous. The germline V gene encodes CDR1 SGHRS and CDR2 YFSETQ. The CDR3 length is 11 residues. The CDR3: CASSLQETQYF. The DNA of the CDR3 is TGTGCCAGCAGTCTACAAGAGACCCAGTACTTC.

The V and J genes are TRBV4-2 and TRBJ2-7, with TRBD2 matching over 11 bases. The CDR3 totals 16 residues. The V and J ends lost 4 bases and 5 bases, in that order; junction bases with no gene match: 10. CDR1 is LGHNA and CDR2 is YNFKEQ in the germline V gene. DNA of the CDR3: TGTGCCAGCAGCCTGATTAGCGGGAGGGCTTCCGACGAGCAGTACTTC. This encodes CASSLISGRASDEQYF.

This clonotype was counted a single time. The rearrangement uses TRBV4-2 and TRBJ1-1, with D perhaps matching TRBD1 (5 bases). V gave up 1 base and J gave up 0 bases, with 9 bases separating them. Looked up from germline, CDR1 is LGHNA and CDR2 is YNFKEQ. The CDR3 loop spans 15 amino acids. CDR3 sequence reads: CASSQGGVMNTEAFF. CDR3 nucleotides: TGTGCCAGCAGCCAAGGAGGGGTGATGAACACTGAAGCTTTCTTT.

This chain joins TRBV18 and TRBJ2-3; D is unresolved. Trimming removed 0 bases at V and 6 bases at J, with 7 bases between. CDR3 length equals 13 residues. Per the germline V gene, CDR1 is KGHSH and CDR2 is LQKENI. CDR3 DNA sequence: TGTGCCAGCTCACCACCGGGCAGTGATACGCAGTATTTT. Translation gives CASSPPGSDTQYF.

The chain carries TRBV11-2 and TRBJ1-5; D not certain. There are 14 residues in the CDR3. Looked up from germline, CDR1 is SGHAT and CDR2 is FQNNGV. With 5 bases removed from V and 1 base from J, the gap between germline ends came to 9 bases. Here the CDR3 DNA reads TGTGCCAGCAGCGTCTCTCTGAGCAATCAGCCCCAGCATTTT. Translation: CASSVSLSNQPQHF.

This clonotype showed up just a few times. The rearrangement links TRBV4-3 to TRBJ1-3; D ambiguous. The ends were cut back, 4 bases at V and 7 bases at J, with 17 bases in the middle. This CDR3 comprises 15 residues. The germline V gene encodes CDR1 LGHNA and CDR2 YSLEER. The CDR3 spells CASSLGISGRNTIYF. CDR3 DNA sequence: TGCGCCAGCAGCCTAGGGATCTCTGGAAGGAACACCATATATTTT.

This sequence joins TRBV20-1 and TRBJ2-7; no definite D call. Germline V CDR1 and CDR2: DFQATT, SNEGSKA (reference sequence). Deletions cut 4 bases from V and 1 base from J, with 5 bases between. This CDR3 spans 11 amino acids. CDR3 amino acids: CSATNSYEQYF. Written as DNA, the CDR3 is TGCAGTGCTACTAATTCCTACGAGCAGTACTTC.

This clonotype is a singleton in its sample. The DNA of the CDR3 is TGTGCCAGCAGCTCTTACCAGGGGAAAACTGAAGCTTTCTTT. As protein: CASSSYQGKTEAFF. This chain connects TRBV7-8 to TRBJ1-1, with D possibly TRBD1 on 6 matching bases. This CDR3 comprises 14 residues. The germline CDR1 and CDR2 sequences are SGHVS and FQNEAQ. V was shortened by 4 bases and J by 5 bases, with 14 bases between the two germline ends.

The chain links TRBV29-1 to TRBJ2-3, with D tentatively TRBD1 (6 bases). With 4 bases removed from V and 4 bases from J, the gap between germline ends came to 9 bases. This CDR3 comprises 12 residues. Germline V gives CDR1 SQVTM, CDR2 ANQGSEA. DNA of the CDR3: TGCAGCGTTGTTTCAGGGGCAGATACGCAGTATTTT. It translates to CSVVSGADTQYF.

This clonotype was seen only once. V and J are TRBV5-1 and TRBJ2-7, with 7 bases fitting TRBD1. J gave up 0 bases and V 4 bases, and 4 bases lay outside the gene matches. Germline values: CDR1 SGHRS, CDR2 YFSETQ. There are 14 residues in the CDR3. CDR3 DNA: TGCGCCAGCAGCCAGACAGGGCACTCCTACGAGCAGTACTTC. It specifies CASSQTGHSYEQYF.

The chain recombines TRBV4-3 with TRBJ1-1; perhaps TRBD1 as D (6 bases). Trimming pared 0 bases from V and 1 base from J, leaving 12 bases between. This CDR3 is 16 amino acids long. Germline assignment: CDR1 LGHNA and CDR2 YSLEER. The CDR3 reads CASSQDPGTQNTEAFF. The CDR3 nucleotides are TGCGCCAGCAGCCAAGACCCCGGGACACAGAACACTGAAGCTTTCTTT.

The genes are TRBV12-3 or TRBV12-4 and TRBJ1-5; TRBD1 is a possible D gene (5 bases). The V and J ends lost 4 bases and 4 bases respectively, with 14 bases between them. The CDR3 runs 15 residues. The CDR3 protein is CASSSGRIANQPQHF. The CDR3 region has the DNA TGTGCCAGCAGTTCGGGACGGATAGCAAATCAGCCCCAGCATTTT.

The V call is TRBV6-5, the J call TRBJ1-2; a weak D match, TRBD1 (6 bases). V lost 5 bases, J lost 1 base, and 11 bases lay in between. The CDR3 spans 14 residues. Germline V CDR1 and CDR2: MNHEY, SVGAGI. The CDR3 here is CASSPTGFNYGYTF. Here the CDR3 DNA reads TGTGCCAGCAGTCCCACAGGGTTTAACTATGGCTACACCTTC.